The source of this T cell receptor beta chain is a study of T-cell memory formation after mild COVID-19. This CDR3 region has 17 residues. The V end lost 1 base, the J end lost 0 bases, and 12 bases lay between the germline ends. The germline V gene has CDR1 LGHNA and CDR2 YSLEER. This clonotype was detected ten times or more. In TCRdb, the 5' RACE reads were re-called with MiXCR into one record per CDR3 protein. The table records 190,000 or so distinct CDR3 sequences, about 10% of them present only once. The V call is TRBV4-3, the J call TRBJ2-2; no definite D call. The receptor comes from a man younger than 30 who had mild COVID-19 (a few samples of this study predate the infection). Cell type and time point are not known. Sequencing was done on a sample of PBMCs or a T cell subset sorted from them (not recorded which). The CDR3: CASSQVGSPTNTGELFF. The DNA of the CDR3 is TGCGCCAGCAGCCAAGTGGGCAGCCCAACGAACACCGGGGAGCTGTTTTTT.